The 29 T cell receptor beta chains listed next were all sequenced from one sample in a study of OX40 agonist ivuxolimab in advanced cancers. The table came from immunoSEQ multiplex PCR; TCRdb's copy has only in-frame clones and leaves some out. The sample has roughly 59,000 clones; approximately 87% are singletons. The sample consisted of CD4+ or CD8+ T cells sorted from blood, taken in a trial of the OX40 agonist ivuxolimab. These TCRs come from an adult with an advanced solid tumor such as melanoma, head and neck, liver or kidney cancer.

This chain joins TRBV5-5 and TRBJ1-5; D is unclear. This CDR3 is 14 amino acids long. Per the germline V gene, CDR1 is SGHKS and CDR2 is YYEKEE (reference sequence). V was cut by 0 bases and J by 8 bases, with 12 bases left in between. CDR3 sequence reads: CASSLEARSEPQHF. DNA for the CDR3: TGTGCCAGCAGCTTGGAAGCCAGAAGTGAGCCCCAGCATTTT.

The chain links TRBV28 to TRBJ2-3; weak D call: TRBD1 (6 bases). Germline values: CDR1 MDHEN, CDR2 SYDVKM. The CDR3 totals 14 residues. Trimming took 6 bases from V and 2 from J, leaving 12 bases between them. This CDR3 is CASSRGTPTDTQYF. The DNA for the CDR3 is TGTGCCAGCAGCAGAGGGACACCCACAGATACGCAGTATTTT.

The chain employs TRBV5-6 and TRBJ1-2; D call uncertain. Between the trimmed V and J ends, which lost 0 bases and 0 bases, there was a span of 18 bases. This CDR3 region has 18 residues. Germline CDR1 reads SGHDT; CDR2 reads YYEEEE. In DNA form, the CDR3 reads TGTGCCAGCAGCTTGGGTGTGATCCGAACCCCGGCTAACTATGGCTACACCTTC. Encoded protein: CASSLGVIRTPANYGYTF.

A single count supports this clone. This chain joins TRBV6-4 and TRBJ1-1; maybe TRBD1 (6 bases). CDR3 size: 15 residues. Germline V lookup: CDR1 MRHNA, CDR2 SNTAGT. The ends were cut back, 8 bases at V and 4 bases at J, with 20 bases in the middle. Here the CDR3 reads CASRYTGGGGTEAFF. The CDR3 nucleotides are TGTGCCAGCCGCTATACGGGAGGGGGTGGCACTGAAGCTTTCTTT.

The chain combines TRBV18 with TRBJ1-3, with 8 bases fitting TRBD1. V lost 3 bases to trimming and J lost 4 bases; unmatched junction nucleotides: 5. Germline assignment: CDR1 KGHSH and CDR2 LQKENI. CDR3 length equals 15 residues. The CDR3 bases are TGTGCCAGCTCACCCTTGACAGGGGAAGGAAACACCATATATTTT. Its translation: CASSPLTGEGNTIYF.

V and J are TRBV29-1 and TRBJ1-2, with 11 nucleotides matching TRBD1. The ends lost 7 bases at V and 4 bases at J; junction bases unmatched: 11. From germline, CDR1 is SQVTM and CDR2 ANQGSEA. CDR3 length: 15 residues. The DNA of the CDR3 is TGCAGCGGGGTGAGCTCGGGACAGGGGGGCTATGGCTACACCTTC. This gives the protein CSGVSSGQGGYGYTF.

Here the CDR3 reads CASSKAVNTGELFF. The CDR3 DNA reads TGTGCCAGCAGCAAAGCCGTGAACACCGGGGAGCTGTTTTTT. The chain has TRBV9 and TRBJ2-2; no clear D. Trimming cost V 4 bases and J 1 base, with 8 bases left between them. CDR3 size: 14 residues. Germline CDR1 is SGDLS and CDR2 is YYNGEE.

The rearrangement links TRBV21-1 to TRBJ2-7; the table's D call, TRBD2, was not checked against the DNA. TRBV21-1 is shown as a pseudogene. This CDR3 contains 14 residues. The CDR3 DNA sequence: TGTGCCAGCAGCAAAGGCGGACTAGCATCGGAGCAGTACTTC. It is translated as CASSKGGLASEQYF.

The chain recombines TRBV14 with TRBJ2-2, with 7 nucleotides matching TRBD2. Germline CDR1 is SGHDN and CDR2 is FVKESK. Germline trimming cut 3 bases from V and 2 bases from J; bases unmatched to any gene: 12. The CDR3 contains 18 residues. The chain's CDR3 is CASSHRPDGLVNTGELFF. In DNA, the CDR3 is TGTGCCAGCAGCCATCGGCCCGATGGACTAGTAAACACCGGGGAGCTGTTTTTT.

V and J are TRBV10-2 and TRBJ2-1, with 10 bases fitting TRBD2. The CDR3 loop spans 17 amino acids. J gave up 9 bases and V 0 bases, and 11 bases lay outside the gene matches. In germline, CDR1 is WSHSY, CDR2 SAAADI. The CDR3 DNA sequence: TGCGCCAGCAGTGAGTCCAGGCGTAGCGGGAGGTTCATTGAGCAGTTCTTC. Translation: CASSESRRSGRFIEQFF.

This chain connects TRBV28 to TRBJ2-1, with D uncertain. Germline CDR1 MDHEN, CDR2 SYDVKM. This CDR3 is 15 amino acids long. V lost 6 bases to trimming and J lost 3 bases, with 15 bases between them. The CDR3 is CASSTDPGIYNEQFF. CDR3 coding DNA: TGTGCCAGCAGCACGGACCCCGGAATCTACAATGAGCAGTTCTTC.

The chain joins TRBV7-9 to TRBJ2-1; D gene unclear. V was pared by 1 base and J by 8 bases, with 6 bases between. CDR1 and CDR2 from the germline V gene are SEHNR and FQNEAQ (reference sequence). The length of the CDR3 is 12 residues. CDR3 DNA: TGTGCCAGCAGCTTAGTTGGCGATGAGCAGTTCTTC. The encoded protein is CASSLVGDEQFF.

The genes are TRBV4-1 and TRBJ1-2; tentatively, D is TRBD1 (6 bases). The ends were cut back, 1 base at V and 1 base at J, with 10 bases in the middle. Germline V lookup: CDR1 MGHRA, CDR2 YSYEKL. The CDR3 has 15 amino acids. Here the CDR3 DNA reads TGCGCCAGCAGCCAAGGTGGGGACAATAACTATGGCTACACCTTC. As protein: CASSQGGDNNYGYTF.

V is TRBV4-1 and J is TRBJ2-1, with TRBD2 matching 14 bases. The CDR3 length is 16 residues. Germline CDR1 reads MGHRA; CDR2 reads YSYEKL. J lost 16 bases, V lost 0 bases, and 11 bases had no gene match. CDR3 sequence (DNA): TGCGCCAGCAGCCAAGATAGGGGACTAGCGGGAGAGGTGAGATTCTTC. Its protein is CASSQDRGLAGEVRFF.

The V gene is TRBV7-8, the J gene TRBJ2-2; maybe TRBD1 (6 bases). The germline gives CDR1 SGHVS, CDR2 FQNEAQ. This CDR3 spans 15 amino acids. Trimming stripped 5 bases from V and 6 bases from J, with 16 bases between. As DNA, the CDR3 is TGTGCCAGCAGCCGGTCAGGGGTTCGTGCCGGGGAGCTGTTTTTT. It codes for CASSRSGVRAGELFF.

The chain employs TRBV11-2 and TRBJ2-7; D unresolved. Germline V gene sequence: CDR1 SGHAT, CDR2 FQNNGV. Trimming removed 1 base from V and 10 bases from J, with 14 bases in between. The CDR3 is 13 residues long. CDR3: CASSLGMEEEQYF. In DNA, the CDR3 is TGTGCCAGCAGCTTAGGGATGGAAGAGGAACAGTACTTC.

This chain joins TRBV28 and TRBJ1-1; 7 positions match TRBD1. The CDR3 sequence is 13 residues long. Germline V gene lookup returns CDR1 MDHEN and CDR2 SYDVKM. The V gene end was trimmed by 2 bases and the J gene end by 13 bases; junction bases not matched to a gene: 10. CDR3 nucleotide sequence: TGTGCCAGCAGTTTAGAGGGGGCGCGAATCGTTTTCTTT. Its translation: CASSLEGARIVFF.

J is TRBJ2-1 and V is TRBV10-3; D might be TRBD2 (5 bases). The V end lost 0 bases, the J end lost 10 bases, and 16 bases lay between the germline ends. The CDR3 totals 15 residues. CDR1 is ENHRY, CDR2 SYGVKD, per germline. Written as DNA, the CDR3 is TGTGCCATCAGTGAGTCGAATGTACCGGGGAAAGAGCAGTTCTTC. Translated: CAISESNVPGKEQFF.

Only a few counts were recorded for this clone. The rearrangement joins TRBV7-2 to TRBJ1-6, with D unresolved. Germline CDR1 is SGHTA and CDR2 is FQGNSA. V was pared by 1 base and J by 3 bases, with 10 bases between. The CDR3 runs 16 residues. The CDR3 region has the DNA TGTGCCAGCAGCTTAGGATTGCCAGTCTATAATTCACCCCTCCACTTT. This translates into CASSLGLPVYNSPLHF.

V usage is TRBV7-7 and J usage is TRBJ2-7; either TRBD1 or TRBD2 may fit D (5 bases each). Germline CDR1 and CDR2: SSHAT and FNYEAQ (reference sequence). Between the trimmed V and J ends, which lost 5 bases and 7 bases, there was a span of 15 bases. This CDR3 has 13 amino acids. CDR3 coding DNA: TGTGCCAGCAGCGCCGGGACGGCAATGGAGCAGTACTTC. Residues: CASSAGTAMEQYF.

The DNA of the CDR3 is TGTGCCAGCAGTTTTTTGACAGGGCCCGACGAGCAGTACTTC. It encodes CASSFLTGPDEQYF. The V gene is TRBV27, the J gene TRBJ2-7; 7 bases fit TRBD1. Germline loops: CDR1 MNHEY, CDR2 SMNVEV (reference sequence). The CDR3 is made up of 14 amino acids. V trimming: 3 bases; J trimming: 5 bases; junction bases outside the gene matches: 7.

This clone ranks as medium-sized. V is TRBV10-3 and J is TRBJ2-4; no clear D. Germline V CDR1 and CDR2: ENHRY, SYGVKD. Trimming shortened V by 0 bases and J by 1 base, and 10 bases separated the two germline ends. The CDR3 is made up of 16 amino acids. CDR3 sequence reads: CAISESGEGAKNIQYF. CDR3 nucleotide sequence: TGTGCCATCAGTGAGTCTGGGGAAGGGGCCAAAAACATTCAGTACTTC.

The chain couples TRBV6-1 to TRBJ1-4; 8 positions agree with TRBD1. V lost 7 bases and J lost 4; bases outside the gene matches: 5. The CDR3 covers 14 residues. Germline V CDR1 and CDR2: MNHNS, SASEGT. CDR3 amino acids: CASKIGQGNEKLFF. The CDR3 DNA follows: TGTGCCAGCAAAATAGGACAGGGTAATGAAAAACTGTTTTTT.

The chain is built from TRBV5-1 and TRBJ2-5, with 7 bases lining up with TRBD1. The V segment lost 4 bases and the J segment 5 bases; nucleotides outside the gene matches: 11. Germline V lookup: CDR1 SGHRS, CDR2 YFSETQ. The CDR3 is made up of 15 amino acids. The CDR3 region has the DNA TGCGCCAGCAGCCCCTACGTCGAGGGGGCGGAGACCCAGTACTTC. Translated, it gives CASSPYVEGAETQYF.

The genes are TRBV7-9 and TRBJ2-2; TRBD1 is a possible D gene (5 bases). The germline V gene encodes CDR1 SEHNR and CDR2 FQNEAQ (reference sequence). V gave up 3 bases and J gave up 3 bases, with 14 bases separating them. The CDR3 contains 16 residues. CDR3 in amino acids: CASSFWPTGDTGELFF. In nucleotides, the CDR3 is TGTGCCAGCAGCTTTTGGCCCACAGGTGACACCGGGGAGCTGTTTTTT.

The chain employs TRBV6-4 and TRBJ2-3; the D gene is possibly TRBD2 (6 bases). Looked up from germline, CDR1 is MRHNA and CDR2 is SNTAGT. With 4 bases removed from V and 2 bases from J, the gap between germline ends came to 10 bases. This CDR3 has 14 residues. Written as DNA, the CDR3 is TGTGCCAGCAGTGGCGGGGCACCCACAGATACGCAGTATTTT. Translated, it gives CASSGGAPTDTQYF.

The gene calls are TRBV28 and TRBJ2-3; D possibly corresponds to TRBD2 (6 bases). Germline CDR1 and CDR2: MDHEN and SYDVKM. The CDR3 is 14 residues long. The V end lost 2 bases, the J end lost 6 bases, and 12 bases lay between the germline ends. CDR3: CASSLPRAGDTQYF. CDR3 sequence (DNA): TGTGCCAGCAGTTTACCCAGGGCGGGGGATACGCAGTATTTT.

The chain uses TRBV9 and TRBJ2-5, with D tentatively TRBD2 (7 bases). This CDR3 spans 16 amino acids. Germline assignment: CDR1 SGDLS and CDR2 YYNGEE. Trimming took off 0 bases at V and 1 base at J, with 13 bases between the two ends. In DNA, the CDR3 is TGTGCCAGCAGCGTAGCACCGAGGGGGGGCCAAGAGACCCAGTACTTC. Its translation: CASSVAPRGGQETQYF.

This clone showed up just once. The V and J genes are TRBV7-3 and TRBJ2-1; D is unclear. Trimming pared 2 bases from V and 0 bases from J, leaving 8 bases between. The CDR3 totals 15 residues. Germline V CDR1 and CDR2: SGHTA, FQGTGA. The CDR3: CASSLVSASYNEQFF. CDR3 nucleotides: TGTGCCAGCAGCTTAGTCAGTGCCTCCTACAATGAGCAGTTCTTC.